The rows below give T cell receptor beta chains drawn from one sample of a study of CD8+ T cells in alopecia areata. Profiled with immunoSEQ multiplex PCR; TCRdb holds only in-frame clones, not every one. The sample carries 150,000 to 200,000 clones, 50% to 70% recorded once. The material sequenced was CD4+ T cells sorted from blood, taken around week 50, from a patient treated with tofacitinib. These receptors all stem from a human donor with alopecia areata. Each CDR3 is given with its conserved first and last residue. A D gene is named only where the DNA matches it firmly. Part of the rows lack a size; the others show once, few, many or a class for expanded clones.

v_call: TRBV6-5
clone_size: few
j_call: TRBJ2-1
d_call: .
cdr3_aa: CASSLRQAHDNEQFF
cdr3_nt: TGTGCCAGCAGTCTACGACAGGCCCATGACAATGAGCAGTTCTTC

v_call: TRBV11-2
clone_size: few
j_call: TRBJ2-3
d_call: TRBD1
cdr3_aa: CASSRTGMGTDTQYF
cdr3_nt: TGTGCCAGCAGCCGGACAGGGATGGGCACAGATACGCAGTATTTT

v_call: TRBV29-1
clone_size: few
j_call: TRBJ1-2
d_call: TRBD1
cdr3_aa: CSVSGTVLGYGYTF
cdr3_nt: TGCAGCGTAAGCGGGACAGTCCTGGGGTATGGCTACACCTTC

v_call: TRBV25-1
clone_size: .
j_call: TRBJ2-3
d_call: .
cdr3_aa: CASSRGAGADTQYF
cdr3_nt: TGTGCCAGCAGCCGGGGGGCAGGAGCAGATACGCAGTATTTT

v_call: TRBV30
clone_size: .
j_call: TRBJ1-5
d_call: .
cdr3_aa: CAWSVMAQGAPQHF
cdr3_nt: TGTGCCTGGAGTGTAATGGCACAGGGAGCTCCCCAGCATTTT

v_call: TRBV15
clone_size: .
j_call: TRBJ1-5
d_call: .
cdr3_aa: CATSGDQGNQPQHF
cdr3_nt: TGTGCCACCAGCGGGGATCAGGGAAATCAGCCCCAGCATTTT

v_call: TRBV28
clone_size: few
j_call: TRBJ1-6
d_call: .
cdr3_aa: CASFSPAEGIDNSPLHF
cdr3_nt: TGTGCCAGCTTTTCACCGGCGGAGGGGATCGATAATTCACCCCTCCACTTT

v_call: TRBV5-1
clone_size: .
j_call: TRBJ1-1
d_call: .
cdr3_aa: CASSLEGRVDTEAFF
cdr3_nt: TGCGCCAGCAGCTTGGAGGGCAGGGTGGACACTGAAGCTTTCTTT

v_call: TRBV2
clone_size: .
j_call: TRBJ1-1
d_call: .
cdr3_aa: CASLRDTQENTEAFF
cdr3_nt: TGTGCCAGTCTCCGGGACACCCAAGAGAACACTGAAGCTTTCTTT

v_call: TRBV7-9
clone_size: few
j_call: TRBJ1-1
d_call: .
cdr3_aa: CANGPSGGTEAFF
cdr3_nt: TGTGCCAACGGGCCCTCCGGGGGAACTGAAGCTTTCTTT

v_call: TRBV7-9
clone_size: .
j_call: TRBJ1-1
d_call: .
cdr3_aa: CASSPRGRVNTEAFF
cdr3_nt: TGTGCCAGCAGCCCCCGAGGCAGGGTGAACACTGAAGCTTTCTTT

v_call: TRBV4-3
clone_size: .
j_call: TRBJ1-2
d_call: .
cdr3_aa: CASSQVAQGGYTF
cdr3_nt: TGCGCCAGCAGCCAAGTTGCCCAGGGCGGCTACACCTTC

v_call: TRBV28
clone_size: .
j_call: TRBJ2-5
d_call: .
cdr3_aa: CASKAGSGRTQYF
cdr3_nt: TGTGCCAGCAAGGCGGGGTCGGGGAGGACCCAGTACTTC

v_call: TRBV29-1
clone_size: once
j_call: TRBJ2-1
d_call: TRBD2
cdr3_aa: CSVVGGGVSGEQFF
cdr3_nt: TGCAGCGTTGTAGGCGGGGGGGTCTCGGGTGAGCAGTTCTTC

v_call: TRBV25-1
clone_size: .
j_call: TRBJ1-5
d_call: .
cdr3_aa: CASSDRGESQPQHF
cdr3_nt: TGTGCCAGCAGTGACAGGGGAGAAAGTCAGCCCCAGCATTTT

v_call: TRBV2
clone_size: .
j_call: TRBJ2-4
d_call: .
cdr3_aa: CASSTELLGKNIQYF
cdr3_nt: TGTGCCAGCAGCACCGAGCTTCTGGGGAAAAACATTCAGTACTTC

v_call: TRBV7-2
clone_size: .
j_call: TRBJ1-6
d_call: TRBD1
cdr3_aa: CASRMDRAASPLHF
cdr3_nt: TGTGCCAGCAGAATGGACAGGGCGGCCTCACCCCTCCACTTT

v_call: TRBV27
clone_size: .
j_call: TRBJ2-2
d_call: .
cdr3_aa: CASSLEGWGTGELFF
cdr3_nt: TGTGCCAGCTCCCTCGAGGGGTGGGGCACCGGGGAGCTGTTTTTT

v_call: TRBV4-2
clone_size: once
j_call: TRBJ1-6
d_call: .
cdr3_aa: CASSQGPRLDRRIRPLHF
cdr3_nt: TGTGCCAGCAGCCAAGGTCCGAGGTTGGACCGGAGAATTCGGCCCCTCCACTTT

v_call: TRBV5-1
clone_size: .
j_call: TRBJ2-7
d_call: .
cdr3_aa: CASSLNWGYEQYF
cdr3_nt: TGCGCCAGCAGCTTGAATTGGGGCTACGAGCAGTACTTC

v_call: TRBV5-4
clone_size: .
j_call: TRBJ2-7
d_call: .
cdr3_aa: CASSLQGSYEQYF
cdr3_nt: TGTGCCAGCAGCTTGCAGGGTTCATACGAGCAGTACTTC

v_call: TRBV7-8
clone_size: few
j_call: TRBJ2-7
d_call: .
cdr3_aa: CASSPKGRQTYEQYF
cdr3_nt: TGTGCCAGCAGCCCAAAAGGTCGGCAGACCTACGAGCAGTACTTC

v_call: TRBV7-9
clone_size: few
j_call: TRBJ2-3
d_call: .
cdr3_aa: CASSLGIGVTDTQYF
cdr3_nt: TGTGCCAGCAGCTTAGGGATTGGGGTCACAGATACGCAGTATTTT

v_call: TRBV14
clone_size: few
j_call: TRBJ1-6
d_call: .
cdr3_aa: CASSQELVPRSPLHF
cdr3_nt: TGTGCCAGCAGCCAAGAGTTAGTCCCAAGGTCACCCCTCCACTTT

v_call: TRBV30
clone_size: .
j_call: TRBJ1-4
d_call: .
cdr3_aa: CAWTKSRGEEKLFF
cdr3_nt: TGTGCCTGGACTAAGTCCCGGGGGGAAGAAAAACTGTTTTTT

v_call: TRBV27
clone_size: .
j_call: TRBJ2-3
d_call: TRBD2
cdr3_aa: CASSSSGEPTDTQYF
cdr3_nt: TGTGCCAGCAGTTCTAGCGGGGAACCCACAGATACGCAGTATTTT

v_call: TRBV7-2
clone_size: .
j_call: TRBJ2-5
d_call: TRBD1
cdr3_aa: CASSWTGKETQYF
cdr3_nt: TGTGCCAGCTCCTGGACAGGAAAAGAGACCCAGTACTTC

v_call: TRBV11-2
clone_size: .
j_call: TRBJ2-2
d_call: .
cdr3_aa: CASSFLRDTGELFF
cdr3_nt: TGTGCCAGCAGCTTTTTACGGGACACCGGGGAGCTGTTTTTT

v_call: TRBV5-6
clone_size: .
j_call: TRBJ1-1
d_call: .
cdr3_aa: CASSLLSRGWTEAFF
cdr3_nt: TGTGCCAGCAGCTTGCTTTCGAGGGGGTGGACTGAAGCTTTCTTT

v_call: TRBV29-1
clone_size: .
j_call: TRBJ1-1
d_call: .
cdr3_aa: CSVDKGERAFF
cdr3_nt: TGCAGCGTTGATAAAGGGGAGAGAGCTTTCTTT

v_call: TRBV15
clone_size: .
j_call: TRBJ2-1
d_call: .
cdr3_aa: CATSRADPGNEQFF
cdr3_nt: TGTGCCACCAGCAGAGCGGATCCCGGGAATGAGCAGTTCTTC

v_call: TRBV7-2
clone_size: once
j_call: TRBJ1-6
d_call: TRBD1
cdr3_aa: CASSFQGASYNSPLHF
cdr3_nt: TGTGCCAGCAGCTTTCAGGGGGCTAGCTATAATTCACCCCTCCACTTT

v_call: TRBV9
clone_size: once
j_call: TRBJ1-2
d_call: .
cdr3_aa: CASEGDGYTF
cdr3_nt: TGTGCCAGCGAGGGGGATGGCTACACCTTC

v_call: TRBV29-1
clone_size: .
j_call: TRBJ1-5
d_call: .
cdr3_aa: CSVEGEANQPQHF
cdr3_nt: TGCAGCGTGGAAGGGGAAGCCAATCAGCCCCAGCATTTT

v_call: TRBV7-2
clone_size: many
j_call: TRBJ2-4
d_call: .
cdr3_aa: CASSLDSNWGIQYF
cdr3_nt: TGTGCCAGCAGCTTAGACTCAAACTGGGGCATTCAGTACTTC

v_call: TRBV19
clone_size: .
j_call: TRBJ2-6
d_call: .
cdr3_aa: CASTRENPSSGANVLTF
cdr3_nt: TGTGCCAGTACGAGGGAAAATCCTAGCTCTGGGGCCAACGTCCTGACTTTC

v_call: TRBV4-3
clone_size: .
j_call: TRBJ1-1
d_call: .
cdr3_aa: CASSQSYDFGGEAFF
cdr3_nt: TGCGCCAGCAGCCAATCCTACGACTTCGGAGGGGAAGCTTTCTTT

v_call: TRBV29-1
clone_size: .
j_call: TRBJ2-6
d_call: .
cdr3_aa: CSAGESGANVLTF
cdr3_nt: TGCAGCGCCGGGGAATCTGGGGCCAACGTCCTGACTTTC

v_call: TRBV30
clone_size: few
j_call: TRBJ2-5
d_call: .
cdr3_aa: CAWSVPVGGGYQETQYF
cdr3_nt: TGTGCCTGGAGTGTACCGGTAGGCGGGGGCTACCAAGAGACCCAGTACTTC

v_call: TRBV29-1
clone_size: .
j_call: TRBJ2-2
d_call: .
cdr3_aa: CSVGVAETGELFF
cdr3_nt: TGCAGCGTCGGGGTCGCTGAAACCGGGGAGCTGTTTTTT

v_call: TRBV29-1
clone_size: .
j_call: TRBJ2-5
d_call: .
cdr3_aa: CSVEGVGETQYF
cdr3_nt: TGCAGCGTTGAGGGTGTGGGGGAGACCCAGTACTTC

v_call: TRBV7-9
clone_size: .
j_call: TRBJ1-5
d_call: .
cdr3_aa: CASSLGTDHQHF
cdr3_nt: TGTGCCAGCAGCTTAGGGACGGATCACCAGCATTTT

v_call: TRBV5-1
clone_size: .
j_call: TRBJ2-2
d_call: TRBD1
cdr3_aa: CASSLAGTEGRELFF
cdr3_nt: TGCGCCAGCAGCTTGGCCGGGACAGAGGGGAGGGAGCTGTTTTTT

v_call: TRBV29-1
clone_size: .
j_call: TRBJ1-1
d_call: .
cdr3_aa: CSVFQTAKAFF
cdr3_nt: TGCAGCGTCTTTCAGACAGCCAAGGCTTTCTTT

v_call: TRBV9
clone_size: .
j_call: TRBJ1-2
d_call: .
cdr3_aa: CASSVEQGIGYTF
cdr3_nt: TGTGCCAGCAGCGTAGAACAGGGAATCGGCTACACCTTC

v_call: TRBV14
clone_size: few
j_call: TRBJ2-3
d_call: .
cdr3_aa: CASSQQQGPDTQYF
cdr3_nt: TGTGCCAGCAGCCAACAGCAGGGTCCAGATACGCAGTATTTT

v_call: TRBV4-1
clone_size: .
j_call: TRBJ1-5
d_call: .
cdr3_aa: CASSQEGGSQPQHF
cdr3_nt: TGCGCCAGCAGCCAAGAGGGGGGGAGTCAGCCCCAGCATTTT

v_call: TRBV2
clone_size: .
j_call: TRBJ2-1
d_call: .
cdr3_aa: CASSQRAESYNEQFF
cdr3_nt: TGTGCCAGCAGCCAACGGGCAGAATCCTACAATGAGCAGTTCTTC